Following are 15 T cell receptor beta chains from one sample sequenced in a study of T cell changes during pregnancy in multiple sclerosis (dated 2019 in TCRdb). The library came from the immunoSEQ multiplex PCR assay. Imported from immuneACCESS, the table was reduced by TCRdb to in-frame sequences with V and J called. These copies leave out some clones; in studies compared against another copy, an unresolved V gene accounts for under half, and the cause of the remainder is not known. This sample holds about 83,000 clones; roughly 96% were observed only once. The ten biggest clones cover under 1.2% of the sample. The input for sequencing was peripheral blood, taken in the second trimester of pregnancy. These receptors all stem from a female donor with multiple sclerosis, enrolled in a pregnancy study.

The chain carries TRBV7-9 and TRBJ2-3, with D unresolved. The CDR3 loop spans 13 amino acids. Deletions cut 5 bases from V and 5 bases from J, with 11 bases between. Germline V gene data show CDR1 as SEHNR and CDR2 as FQNEAQ (reference sequence). CDR3 loop: CASSAPLEDTQYF. Here the CDR3 DNA reads TGTGCCAGCAGCGCACCACTTGAAGATACGCAGTATTTT.

V is TRBV6-1 and J is TRBJ2-7; 7 nucleotides agree with TRBD1. The germline CDR1 and CDR2 sequences are MNHNS and SASEGT. With V trimmed by 3 bases and J by 0 bases, 5 bases remained unmatched. This CDR3 has 15 residues. The DNA for the CDR3 is TGTGCCAGCAGTGAGGACAGGACCTTCTCCTACGAGCAGTACTTC. Translation gives CASSEDRTFSYEQYF.

The chain has TRBV12-5 and TRBJ2-3; 7 bases are shared with TRBD2. Germline assignment: CDR1 LGHNT and CDR2 FRNRAP. J gave up 4 bases and V 4 bases, and 5 bases lay outside the gene matches. CDR3 length equals 14 residues. The CDR3 reads CASGWRETADTQYF. The CDR3 coding sequence is TGTGCTAGTGGTTGGCGGGAGACAGCAGATACGCAGTATTTT.

The rearrangement links TRBV15 to TRBJ2-3, with D tentatively TRBD2 (6 bases). The CDR3 covers 17 residues. Germline V gives CDR1 LNHNV, CDR2 YYDKDF (reference sequence). Trimming pared 5 bases from V and 0 bases from J, leaving 18 bases between. In nucleotides, the CDR3 is TGTGCCACCAGCGACTCGCTGACTAGTTCTAGCACAGATACGCAGTATTTT. This sequence encodes CATSDSLTSSSTDTQYF.

V is TRBV19 and J is TRBJ1-5; D gene uncertain. CDR1 and CDR2 from the germline V gene are LNHDA and SQIVND (reference sequence). The length of the CDR3 is 15 residues. Trimming pared 5 bases from V and 0 bases from J, leaving 11 bases between. In DNA form, the CDR3 reads TGTGCCAGTAGTTTGGTCGGGTATAGCAATCAGCCCCAGCATTTT. This translates into CASSLVGYSNQPQHF.

Written as DNA, the CDR3 is TGTGCCAGCAGCTTGGCACTGAGCTCCTACAATGAGCAGTTCTTC. It encodes CASSLALSSYNEQFF. The rearrangement joins TRBV5-5 to TRBJ2-1, with unresolved D. The CDR3 loop spans 15 amino acids. Germline CDR1 SGHKS, CDR2 YYEKEE (reference sequence). V was trimmed by 0 bases and J by 0 bases, leaving 7 bases between them.

The chain couples TRBV14 to TRBJ1-1; 8 bases are a match to TRBD1. After removal of 4 bases from V and 1 base from J, the junction contained 11 bases not matched to a gene. The V gene's germline CDR1 is SGHDN and CDR2 FVKESK. The CDR3 extends over 17 amino acids. The CDR3 sequence is CASSLDSLGQENTEAFF. Written as DNA, the CDR3 is TGTGCCAGCAGCCTAGATTCATTGGGACAGGAGAACACTGAAGCTTTCTTT.

The CDR3 bases are TGCGCCAGCAGCCCGTCCGGGGACAGGGCGAATGAGCAGTTCTTC. It specifies CASSPSGDRANEQFF. The chain recombines TRBV5-1 with TRBJ2-1; 9 nucleotides agree with TRBD1. This CDR3 region has 15 residues. V was pared by 4 bases and J by 7 bases, with 9 bases of the junction left unmatched. Germline V gene sequence: CDR1 SGHRS, CDR2 YFSETQ.

The chain employs TRBV9 and TRBJ2-1, with D perhaps TRBD2 (5 bases). CDR3 size: 13 residues. Looked up from germline, CDR1 is SGDLS and CDR2 is YYNGEE. The V end lost 0 bases, the J end lost 9 bases, and 10 bases lay between the germline ends. The CDR3 coding sequence is TGTGCCAGCAGCGTAGTATTGCGGGCTGAGCAGTTCTTC. Translating it yields CASSVVLRAEQFF.

The genes are TRBV4-1 and TRBJ2-7; the match to TRBD1 covers 7 bases. The CDR3 length is 14 residues. V shed 4 bases, J shed 3 bases, and the junction held 6 bases outside the gene matches. Germline CDR1 and CDR2: MGHRA and YSYEKL. Written as DNA, the CDR3 is TGCGCCAGCAGCCTAAACAGGGGAATCTACGAGCAGTACTTC. The encoded protein is CASSLNRGIYEQYF.

The rearrangement uses TRBV4-1 and TRBJ1-2, with a possible D match to TRBD1 (6 bases). The V and J ends lost 3 bases and 2 bases respectively, with 13 bases between them. The CDR3 has 15 residues. Germline CDR1 is MGHRA and CDR2 is YSYEKL. CDR3 loop: CASSQDSRANYGYTF. DNA for the CDR3: TGCGCCAGCAGCCAGGACAGCCGTGCCAACTATGGCTACACCTTC.

The V and J genes are TRBV6-5 and TRBJ2-1, with 9 bases lining up with TRBD1. Per germline, CDR1 MNHEY and CDR2 SVGAGI. Trimming removed 6 bases from V and 8 bases from J; junction bases left unmatched: 8. The CDR3 runs to 14 residues. In nucleotides, the CDR3 is TGTGCCAGCAGCCTCATAAGGGACAGGGATGAGCAGTTCTTC. Translating gives CASSLIRDRDEQFF.

The chain joins TRBV11-2 to TRBJ2-1, with TRBD1 matching over 7 bases. CDR3 size: 14 residues. In germline, CDR1 is SGHAT, CDR2 FQNNGV. Trimming cost V 5 bases and J 3 bases; bases outside gene matches: 4. The CDR3 is CASSRGQDYNEQFF. In nucleotides, the CDR3 is TGTGCCAGCAGCCGTGGACAGGACTACAATGAGCAGTTCTTC.

This chain joins TRBV2 and TRBJ1-1; D call uncertain. Per germline, CDR1 SNHLY and CDR2 FYNNEI. The CDR3 loop spans 10 amino acids. V was cut by 7 bases and J by 7 bases, with 7 bases left in between. CDR3 sequence: CASKEGEAFF. CDR3 bases: TGTGCCAGCAAGGAGGGTGAAGCTTTCTTT. Complete variable domain (other parts from reference TRBV2 and TRBJ1-1): EPEVTQTPSHQVTQMGQEVILRCVPISNHLYFYWYRQILGQKVEFLVSFYNNEISEKSEIFDDQFSVERPDGSNFTLKIRSTKLEDSAMYFCASKEGEAFFGQGTRLTVV.

The chain is built from TRBV10-1 and TRBJ1-5; a possible D gene is TRBD1 (5 bases). The CDR3 covers 14 residues. Germline-derived CDR1 and CDR2 are WNHNN and SYGVQD (reference sequence). V was trimmed by 6 bases and J by 0 bases, leaving 9 bases between them. CDR3 residues: CASSRQFSNQPQHF. In DNA, the CDR3 is TGCGCCAGCAGCCGACAGTTTAGCAATCAGCCCCAGCATTTT.